This T cell receptor (beta chain) originates from a study of blood T cell repertoires in COVID-19. The wider study: The study drew acute and convalescent COVID-19 samples from the United States, Italy and Spain. PBMCs, B-cell-depleted T cells, or T cells were the source of the cDNA or gDNA that made up the material.

V was cut by 5 bases and J by 2 bases, with 18 bases left in between. The germline gives CDR1 SGHDN, CDR2 FVKESK. CDR3 size: 16 residues. Original handling: It was from reference gene primer amplification that nucleated cell counts were estimated. The data were produced by immunoSEQ multiplex PCR, yet TCRdb's version contains in-frame clones alone and is incomplete. For V, J and clone size, that table is used; D and trimming come from the DNA. The data hold 160,000 or so clones, with roughly 84% observed a single time. V and J are TRBV14 and TRBJ2-5, with TRBD1 as a possible D gene (8 bases). Source material: PBMCs or T cells enriched from blood (not recorded which). This TCR came from a man aged 60 to 69 who had recovered from COVID-19. The CDR3 DNA reads as TGTGCCAGCAGCGGAAACAGGGGGAGGGCACAAGAGACCCAGTACTTC. It specifies CASSGNRGRAQETQYF.